A single sample is the source of the 22 T cell receptor beta chains below, sequenced in a study of blood T cell repertoires in COVID-19. The method was immunoSEQ multiplex PCR; TCRdb's version includes in-frame clones alone and lacks a portion of them. The top ten clones hold about 4.5% of a sample with 470,000 or so clones, around 89% of them seen once. The sample taken for sequencing was peripheral blood. These receptor sequences come from a woman younger than 45 with acute or convalescent COVID-19.

The J gene is TRBJ1-2, the V gene TRBV29-1; D may be TRBD1 (6 bases). Germline V lookup: CDR1 SQVTM, CDR2 ANQGSEA. V was shortened by 4 bases and J by 2 bases, with 17 bases between the two germline ends. The CDR3 is 15 amino acids. CDR3 amino acids: CSVARPTGTNYGYTF. CDR3 nucleotide sequence: TGCAGCGTTGCCCGCCCCACAGGGACCAACTATGGCTACACCTTC. The full variable domain, rest sourced from reference TRBV29-1 and TRBJ1-2, is SAVISQKPSRDICQRGTSLTIQCQVDSQVTMMFWYRQQPGQSLTLIATANQGSEATYESGFVIDKFPISRPNLTFSTLTVSNMSPEDSSIYLCSVARPTGTNYGYTFGSGTRLTVV.

Concerning this clone: The junction differs from germline at one of its ends, possibly a read error. The chain combines TRBV27 with TRBJ2-3; tentatively, D is TRBD2 (6 bases). From germline, CDR1 is MNHEY and CDR2 SMNVEV (reference sequence). This CDR3 comprises 16 residues. The CDR3 DNA reads as TGTGCCAGCAGTTACGCCACGACTAGGGGCACAGATATGCAGTATTTT. This translates into CASSYATTRGTDMQYF.

The rearrangement links TRBV7-2 to TRBJ1-2; 10 bases line up with TRBD1. Germline CDR1 is SGHTA and CDR2 is FQGNSA. The ends lost 3 bases at V and 8 bases at J; junction bases unmatched: 6. CDR3 size: 14 residues. The CDR3 DNA follows: TGTGCCAGCAGCTTCGGACAGGGGGTGAGGGGCTACACCTTC. As protein: CASSFGQGVRGYTF.

V is TRBV7-9 and J is TRBJ1-1; D is unresolved. Trimming removed 1 base at V and 6 bases at J, with 9 bases between. CDR1 and CDR2 (germline): SEHNR, FQNEAQ (reference sequence). The CDR3 has 13 residues. The CDR3 spells CASSLGNGAEAFF. CDR3 in DNA: TGTGCCAGCAGCTTAGGAAACGGGGCTGAAGCTTTCTTT.

The rearrangement links TRBV27 to TRBJ1-4; D call uncertain. Looked up from germline, CDR1 is MNHEY and CDR2 is SMNVEV (reference sequence). The CDR3 covers 12 residues. Trimming took off 4 bases at V and 5 bases at J, with 5 bases between the two ends. The CDR3 loop is CASSSGNEKLFF. The CDR3 DNA reads TGTGCCAGCAGTTCGGGGAATGAAAAACTGTTTTTT.

The J gene is TRBJ2-7, the V gene TRBV2; D is possibly TRBD1 (5 bases). Germline CDR1 and CDR2: SNHLY and FYNNEI. The CDR3 is made up of 12 amino acids. V was cut by 4 bases and J by 4 bases, with 8 bases left in between. The CDR3 loop is CASSVQGYEQYF. CDR3 in DNA: TGTGCCAGCAGTGTGCAGGGTTACGAGCAGTACTTC.

This clone was picked up many times. V is TRBV11-1 and J is TRBJ2-7, with D possibly TRBD2 on 6 matching bases. The germline V gene has CDR1 SGHAT and CDR2 FQDESV (reference sequence). The CDR3 totals 15 residues. The V and J ends lost 2 bases and 5 bases respectively, with 16 bases between them. The CDR3 protein is CASSLSLTGVDEQYF. The CDR3 DNA is TGTGCCAGCAGCTTAAGTTTAACGGGGGTTGACGAGCAGTACTTC.

Comment on this clone: Different DNA sequences within this sample yield the same CDR3. The CDR3 sequence is CASSRSSYNEQFF. In nucleotides, the CDR3 is TGTGCCAGCAGTCGCAGCTCCTACAATGAGCAGTTCTTC. V and J are TRBV27 and TRBJ2-1; D unclear. Germline assignment: CDR1 MNHEY and CDR2 SMNVEV (reference sequence). The CDR3 consists of 13 residues. Trimming pared 5 bases from V and 0 bases from J, leaving 5 bases between.

The V and J genes are TRBV18 and TRBJ2-1; 10 bases are a match to TRBD1. The CDR3 has 14 residues. Germline values: CDR1 KGHSH, CDR2 LQKENI. With 3 bases clipped from V and 8 bases from J, the junction kept 4 bases outside the gene matches. The CDR3 loop reads CASSPYGTGDEQFF. CDR3 bases: TGTGCCAGCTCACCTTACGGGACAGGGGATGAGCAGTTCTTC.

This chain uses TRBV6-1 with TRBJ1-2; a weak D match, TRBD1 (6 bases). Germline V gene lookup returns CDR1 MNHNS and CDR2 SASEGT. Trimming removed 0 bases at V and 8 bases at J, with 10 bases between. The CDR3 sequence is 13 residues long. The CDR3 here is CASSEAETGGYTF. The CDR3 DNA sequence: TGTGCCAGCAGTGAAGCTGAGACAGGCGGCTACACCTTC.

This sequence joins TRBV5-4 and TRBJ1-1; D gene uncertain. The germline V gene encodes CDR1 SGHNT and CDR2 YYREEE (reference sequence). The CDR3 totals 13 residues. V was clipped by 1 base and J by 1 base, with 5 bases between them. CDR3 sequence: CASSLHWNTEAFF. The CDR3 nucleotides read TGTGCCAGCAGCTTGCACTGGAACACTGAAGCTTTCTTT.

The chain links TRBV6-5 to TRBJ1-2, with D possibly being TRBD1 (5 bases). The germline V gene has CDR1 MNHEY and CDR2 SVGAGI. CDR3 length equals 16 residues. V gave up 0 bases and J gave up 3 bases, with 14 bases separating them. CDR3 in DNA: TGTGCCAGCAGTTACTCTCTCGGGGGAGGCGACTATGGCTACACCTTC. It codes for CASSYSLGGGDYGYTF.

This clone appeared a single time. The gene calls are TRBV27 and TRBJ2-2; TRBD1 agrees at 8 bases. There are 18 residues in the CDR3. The V segment lost 0 bases and the J segment 4 bases; nucleotides outside the gene matches: 10. The germline V gene encodes CDR1 MNHEY and CDR2 SMNVEV (reference sequence). The CDR3 DNA is TGTGCCAGCAGTTTATCAGTTTTTGGACAGGGATTCACCGGGGAGCTGTTTTTT. Translating gives CASSLSVFGQGFTGELFF.

V is TRBV11-2 and J is TRBJ2-2; the D gene is possibly TRBD2 (7 bases). CDR1 and CDR2 (germline): SGHAT, FQNNGV. The CDR3 length is 15 residues. V gave up 3 bases and J gave up 5 bases, with 13 bases separating them. The CDR3 region is CASSFRGAGTGELFF. The DNA for the CDR3 is TGTGCCAGCAGCTTCCGGGGGGCGGGTACCGGGGAGCTGTTTTTT.

V is TRBV3-1 (or the pseudogene TRBV3-2) and J is TRBJ2-2; tentatively, D is TRBD2 (5 bases). This CDR3 has 13 residues. With 8 bases removed from V and 5 bases from J, the gap between germline ends came to 12 bases. Per the germline V gene, CDR1 is LGHDT and CDR2 is YNNKEL (reference sequence). CDR3 sequence: CASGNKRTGELFF. In DNA, the CDR3 is TGTGCCAGCGGAAATAAGCGGACCGGGGAGCTGTTTTTT.

The chain recombines TRBV5-6 with TRBJ2-7; no definite D call. CDR3 size: 13 residues. Deletions cut 2 bases from V and 3 bases from J, with 9 bases between. Germline V lookup: CDR1 SGHDT, CDR2 YYEEEE. CDR3 sequence reads: CASSLLNVYEQYF. The CDR3 DNA reads TGTGCCAGCAGCTTACTGAACGTCTACGAGCAGTACTTC.

The chain combines TRBV10-3 with TRBJ1-5, with D possibly TRBD1 on 5 matching bases. Trimming stripped 2 bases from V and 5 bases from J, with 10 bases between. This CDR3 comprises 14 residues. From germline, CDR1 is ENHRY and CDR2 SYGVKD. The CDR3 spells CAISEGQGDQPQHF. CDR3 in DNA: TGTGCCATCAGTGAGGGGCAGGGCGATCAGCCCCAGCATTTT.

CDR3 nucleotides: TGTGCCAGCAGCTTAGACACACTAATCTATGGCTACACCTTC. Residues: CASSLDTLIYGYTF. J is TRBJ1-2 and V is TRBV7-9; D not certain. The CDR3 loop spans 14 amino acids. The germline gives CDR1 SEHNR, CDR2 FQNEAQ (reference sequence). V was shortened by 1 base and J by 4 bases, with 10 bases between the two germline ends.

The chain uses TRBV6-5 and TRBJ2-7; a weak D match, TRBD1 (6 bases). Germline CDR1 and CDR2: MNHEY and SVGAGI. V lost 6 bases and J lost 4, with 16 bases in between. The CDR3 contains 14 residues. CDR3 sequence: CASSQRGTGYEQYF. The CDR3 DNA reads as TGTGCCAGCAGCCAAAGGGGGACGGGTTACGAGCAGTACTTC.

About this clone: Other DNA sequences from this sample encode an identical CDR3 as well. The chain is built from TRBV5-1 and TRBJ2-7; 7 bases agree with TRBD2. Germline V CDR1 and CDR2: SGHRS, YFSETQ. The CDR3 spans 16 residues. Trimming removed 2 bases from V and 1 base from J; junction bases left unmatched: 9. The CDR3 DNA is TGCGCCAGCAGCTTACCCCGGGGGACTACTTCCTACGAGCAGTACTTC. This translates into CASSLPRGTTSYEQYF.

The chain recombines TRBV28 with TRBJ2-3, with 7 bases aligning to TRBD2. Germline V gene data show CDR1 as MDHEN and CDR2 as SYDVKM. Trimming cost V 1 base and J 0 bases; bases outside gene matches: 1. The CDR3 consists of 15 residues. The CDR3 loop is CASSLYGGSTDTQYF. The CDR3 bases are TGTGCCAGCAGTTTATACGGGGGGAGCACAGATACGCAGTATTTT.

The V call is TRBV4-2, the J call TRBJ1-1, with a weak D call TRBD1 (5 bases). The CDR3 is 15 residues long. The germline V gene has CDR1 LGHNA and CDR2 YNFKEQ. V was pared by 3 bases and J by 1 base, with 12 bases between. Here the CDR3 DNA reads TGTGCCAGCAGCCAGGGGGGACGGGAGAACACTGAAGCTTTCTTT. As protein: CASSQGGRENTEAFF.